This note documents a single T cell receptor beta chain sequence. This sample was taken from a study of type 1 regulatory T cells. Study-level background: This in vitro CD4 product, T-allo10, is enriched for Tr1 cells and alloantigen-specific.

This CDR3 region has 16 residues. Germline CDR1 and CDR2: MGHDK and SYGVNS. Trimming left V 3 bases short and J 0 bases short, with 14 bases between. Each CDR3 protein is one row after TCRdb ran MiXCR on the reads. The table has some 90,000 distinct CDR3 sequences, 25% to 40% seen once. This TCR was sampled from a human donor in good health. The V gene is TRBV25-1, the J gene TRBJ1-1, with D possibly being TRBD1 (5 bases). The sample was CD4+ T cells, either the whole sample or a sorted fraction (not recorded which). The CDR3 loop is CASSEQTATMNTEAFF. DNA of the CDR3: TGTGCCAGCAGTGAGCAGACAGCGACGATGAACACTGAAGCTTTCTTT.